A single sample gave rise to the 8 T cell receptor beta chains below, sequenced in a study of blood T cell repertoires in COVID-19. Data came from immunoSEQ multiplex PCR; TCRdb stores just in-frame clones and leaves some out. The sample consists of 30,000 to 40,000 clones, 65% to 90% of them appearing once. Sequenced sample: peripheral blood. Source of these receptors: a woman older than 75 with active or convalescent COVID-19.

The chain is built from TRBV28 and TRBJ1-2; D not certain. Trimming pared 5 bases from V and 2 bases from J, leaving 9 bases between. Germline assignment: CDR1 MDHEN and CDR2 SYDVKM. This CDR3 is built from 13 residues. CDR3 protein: CASSITENYGYTF. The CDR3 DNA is TGTGCCAGCAGTATTACAGAAAACTATGGCTACACCTTC.

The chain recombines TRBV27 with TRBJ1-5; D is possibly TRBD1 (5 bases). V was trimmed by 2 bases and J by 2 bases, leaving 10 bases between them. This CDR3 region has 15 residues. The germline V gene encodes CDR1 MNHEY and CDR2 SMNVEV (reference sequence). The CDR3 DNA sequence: TGTGCCAGCAGTTTACAGGGCGGTGGCAATCAGCCCCAGCATTTT. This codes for CASSLQGGGNQPQHF.

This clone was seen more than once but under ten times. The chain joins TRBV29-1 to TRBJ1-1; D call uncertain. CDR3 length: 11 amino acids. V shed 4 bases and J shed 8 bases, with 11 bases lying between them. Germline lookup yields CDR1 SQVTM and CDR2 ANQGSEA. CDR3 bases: TGCAGCGTTGTTTTGGGGAGGGAAGCTTTCTTT. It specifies CSVVLGREAFF.

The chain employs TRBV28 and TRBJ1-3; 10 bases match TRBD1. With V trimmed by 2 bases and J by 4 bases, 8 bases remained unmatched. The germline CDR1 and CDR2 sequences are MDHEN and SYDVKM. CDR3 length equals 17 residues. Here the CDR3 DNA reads TGTGCCAGCAGTTTACCCGGACAGGGGGTTGTCGGAAACACCATATATTTT. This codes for CASSLPGQGVVGNTIYF.

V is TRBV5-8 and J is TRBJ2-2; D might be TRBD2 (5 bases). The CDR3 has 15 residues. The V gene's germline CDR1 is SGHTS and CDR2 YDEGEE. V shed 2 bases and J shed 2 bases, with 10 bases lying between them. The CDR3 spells CASSFGGGNTGELFF. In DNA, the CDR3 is TGTGCCAGCAGCTTCGGTGGAGGAAACACCGGGGAGCTGTTTTTT.

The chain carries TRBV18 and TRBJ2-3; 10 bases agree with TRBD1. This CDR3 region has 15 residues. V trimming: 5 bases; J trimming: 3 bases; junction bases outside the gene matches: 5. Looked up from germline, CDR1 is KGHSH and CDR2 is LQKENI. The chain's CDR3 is CASSIRDRGTDTQYF. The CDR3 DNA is TGTGCCAGCTCAATCCGGGACAGGGGAACAGATACGCAGTATTTT.

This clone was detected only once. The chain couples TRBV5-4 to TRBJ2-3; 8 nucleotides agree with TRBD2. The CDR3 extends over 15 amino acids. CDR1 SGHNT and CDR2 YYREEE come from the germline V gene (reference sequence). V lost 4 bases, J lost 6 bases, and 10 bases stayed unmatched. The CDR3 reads CASSPGAGGWDTQYF. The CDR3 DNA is TGTGCCAGCAGCCCCGGGGCGGGGGGTTGGGATACGCAGTATTTT.

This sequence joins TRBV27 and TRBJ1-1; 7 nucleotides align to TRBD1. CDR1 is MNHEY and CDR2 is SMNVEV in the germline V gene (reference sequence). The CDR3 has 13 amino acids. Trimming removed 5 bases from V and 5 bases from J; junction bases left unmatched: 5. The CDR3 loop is CASSARGLTEAFF. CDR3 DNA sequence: TGTGCCAGCAGTGCCAGGGGGTTGACTGAAGCTTTCTTT.